This T cell receptor beta chain was recorded in a study of shared clonotypes between healthy human individuals. About the study: Per-donor plates numbered three CD4 naive, three CD4 memory, two CD8 naive and one CD8 memory. Study results and limitations: Several donors shared 5% to 5.5% of their naive CD4 clonotypes. All-four-donor shared clonotypes had higher generation probabilities than non-shared clonotypes did.

Points on this clone: Its cognate antigen is unknown.

CD45RO-negative, CCR7-selected cells formed the naive CD8 fraction, which excluded terminally differentiated effector memory CD45RA+ cells. Each of the donors was a healthy adult who was HIV-negative and had not had a recent acute infection or vaccination. The CDR3 totals 14 residues. Germline lookup yields CDR1 PRHDT and CDR2 FYEKMQ (reference sequence). The V and J ends lost 1 base and 5 bases respectively, with 11 bases between them. The repertoire was sequenced with immunoSEQ multiplex PCR; TCRdb's copy has only in-frame clones and lacks some. The sample includes under 850,000 clones, about 91% of them seen just once.

The specimen sequenced was naive CD8+ T cells sorted from blood. The sequence was collected from a man under 40 in good health. This chain connects TRBV13 to TRBJ2-5, with a tentative D call TRBD1 (5 bases). CDR3 region: CASSLEGPWETQYF. The CDR3 coding sequence is TGTGCCAGCAGCTTAGAGGGGCCGTGGGAGACCCAGTACTTC.